What follows is one T cell receptor (beta chain) and its context. Its antigen is currently unknown. These data come from a study of OX40 agonist ivuxolimab in advanced cancers. Across the whole study: Ivuxolimab, an agonistic anti-OX40 (CD134) antibody, was given to patients. The dose of intravenous ivuxolimab that patients received every 2 weeks ranged from 0.01 to 10 mg/kg.

Trimming shortened V by 5 bases and J by 3 bases, and 13 bases separated the two germline ends. Germline V gene data show CDR1 as SEHNR and CDR2 as FQNEAQ (reference sequence). CDR3 length equals 14 residues. Study-level points and caveats: Compared with CD4+, CD8+ T cells on average had more expanded clones. Antigen specificity remained undetermined for the expanded peripheral T cells.

Measured with immunoSEQ multiplex PCR; TCRdb has only the in-frame clones, and not every one. This table holds roughly 62,000 clones, 80% to 95% found once. This sequence originates from an adult with an advanced solid tumor such as melanoma, head and neck, liver or kidney cancer. The rearrangement links TRBV7-9 to TRBJ1-1; unclear D gene. This specimen consisted of CD4+ or CD8+ T cells sorted from blood, obtained in a trial of the OX40 agonist ivuxolimab. CDR3 in amino acids: CASSQERVDTEAFF. CDR3 nucleotide sequence: TGTGCCAGCAGCCAGGAGCGAGTTGACACTGAAGCTTTCTTT.